A selection of T cell receptor beta chains follows, all from one sample in a study of blood T cell repertoires in COVID-19. The protocol was immunoSEQ multiplex PCR, while the TCRdb copy is restricted to in-frame clones and leaves out a portion. The data show roughly 130,000 clones, 70% to 80% seen once. What was sequenced was peripheral blood. Receptors were obtained from a man aged 50 to 60 with acute or convalescent COVID-19. Both conserved end residues are part of each CDR3. A D gene is named only where the DNA matches it firmly. Some rows have no size entry. The others give once, few or many, or a class for an expanded clone.

>TRBV21-1|TRBJ2-1|-|-
CASSKADRTIHHYYNEQFF
TGTGCCAGCAGCAAAGCAGACAGGACCATTCATCATTATTACAATGAGCAGTTCTTC
>TRBV3-1/TRBV3-2|TRBJ1-2|-|-
CASSQGVQGYGYTF
TGTGCCAGCAGCCAAGGGGTTCAGGGCTATGGCTACACCTTC
>TRBV18|TRBJ1-1|-|-
CASSPRETAEAFF
TGTGCCAGCTCACCCAGGGAAACGGCTGAAGCTTTCTTT
>TRBV7-2|TRBJ2-5|-|-
CASSPGPVKVGETQYF
TGTGCCAGCAGCCCAGGGCCGGTCAAAGTGGGAGAGACCCAGTACTTC
>TRBV6-5|TRBJ1-1|few|-
CASSRPGYTEAFF
TGTGCCAGCAGCCGACCGGGGTACACTGAAGCTTTCTTT
>TRBV24-1|TRBJ1-5|once|-
CATSDGSGPQPQHF
TGTGCCACCAGTGATGGGTCAGGGCCCCAGCCCCAGCATTTT
>TRBV5-1|TRBJ2-1|-|-
CASSAGRPYNEQFF
TGCGCCAGCAGTGCGGGACGGCCATACAATGAGCAGTTCTTC
>TRBV5-4|TRBJ2-5|-|TRBD2
CAGHGGAGETQYF
TGTGCCGGACACGGGGGGGCCGGTGAGACCCAGTACTTC
>TRBV30|TRBJ1-2|-|-
CAWSVNREYGYTF
TGTGCCTGGAGTGTGAACAGAGAGTATGGCTACACCTTC
>TRBV7-2|TRBJ2-1|-|-
CASSLIGSYNEQFF
TGTGCCAGCAGCTTAATCGGCTCCTACAATGAGCAGTTCTTC
>TRBV3-1/TRBV3-2|TRBJ2-5|-|TRBD1
CASSPGQGEETQYF
TGTGCCAGCAGCCCGGGACAGGGGGAAGAGACCCAGTACTTC
>TRBV11-2|TRBJ2-5|many|TRBD2
CASSRVLLAGGLETQYF
TGTGCCAGCAGCCGCGTCCTCCTAGCGGGGGGGCTTGAGACCCAGTACTTC
>TRBV9|TRBJ2-3|-|-
CASSATTSTDTQYF
TGTGCCAGCAGCGCTACTACTAGCACAGATACGCAGTATTTT
>TRBV7-6|TRBJ2-2|-|-
CASSRQPNTGELFF
TGTGCCAGTTCCAGGCAGCCGAACACCGGGGAGCTGTTTTTT
>TRBV5-1|TRBJ2-5|-|-
CASSLEGVETQYF
TGCGCCAGCAGCTTGGAGGGGGTGGAGACCCAGTACTTC
>TRBV18|TRBJ1-2|once|-
CASSSARDSTYGYTF
TGTGCCAGCTCATCGGCACGGGACTCGACCTATGGCTACACCTTC
>TRBV2|TRBJ2-1|once|-
CASSERGARSYNEQFF
TGTGCCAGCAGTGAACGGGGGGCAAGGTCCTACAATGAGCAGTTCTTC